The present T cell receptor (beta chain) was sequenced within a study of CD8 T cells in ankylosing spondylitis. There are many counts of this clonotype. The CDR3 runs to 15 residues. After removal of 1 base from V and 7 bases from J, the junction contained 1 base not matched to a gene. A single record per CDR3 protein comes from TCRdb applying MiXCR to the 5' RACE reads. The sample records 150,000 to 200,000 distinct CDR3 sequences, approximately 10% being singletons. The sequence was obtained from a male donor with ankylosing spondylitis or in good health (not recorded which). Input material: blood, either unsorted or a sorted T cell fraction (not recorded which). The rearrangement joins TRBV12-3 or TRBV12-4 to TRBJ2-5; 15 nucleotides match TRBD2. The CDR3 DNA reads TGTGCCAGCAGTTTAGGGACTAGCGGGGGGGGGACCCAGTACTTC. It translates to CASSLGTSGGGTQYF.